This T cell receptor beta chain emerged from a study of graft-versus-host responses after intestinal transplantation. About the research overall: After anti-thymocyte globulin induction, recipients took tacrolimus and steroids for approximately 3 years. General study results and limits: After transplant, early declines in HvG clones were associated with peak levels of circulating GvH clones. In recipient marrow, GvH clones were found, and some appeared first in ileum or blood.

Another site or the posterior iliac crest supplied the bone marrow collected after transplant. V shed 4 bases, J shed 0 bases, and the junction held 21 bases outside the gene matches. The CDR3 consists of 21 residues. Germline V gene lookup returns CDR1 MNHEY and CDR2 SMNVEV (reference sequence). Comment on this clone: What it binds is not known.

Sequenced by immunoSEQ multiplex PCR; TCRdb stores in-frame clones only, minus some. The data show 14,000 or so clones, more than 75% seen once. The starting material was bone marrow, obtained roughly 4 months after intestinal transplantation. The chain links TRBV27 to TRBJ1-2; 9 bases agree with TRBD1. The TCR sequence derives from a human patient who received an intestinal transplant, so some T cells may come from the graft donor. The CDR3 coding sequence is TGTGCCAGCAGTTCTACCACCGTACAGGGGGCATTACCCCCCGCTAACTATGGCTACACCTTC. Protein sequence: CASSSTTVQGALPPANYGYTF.